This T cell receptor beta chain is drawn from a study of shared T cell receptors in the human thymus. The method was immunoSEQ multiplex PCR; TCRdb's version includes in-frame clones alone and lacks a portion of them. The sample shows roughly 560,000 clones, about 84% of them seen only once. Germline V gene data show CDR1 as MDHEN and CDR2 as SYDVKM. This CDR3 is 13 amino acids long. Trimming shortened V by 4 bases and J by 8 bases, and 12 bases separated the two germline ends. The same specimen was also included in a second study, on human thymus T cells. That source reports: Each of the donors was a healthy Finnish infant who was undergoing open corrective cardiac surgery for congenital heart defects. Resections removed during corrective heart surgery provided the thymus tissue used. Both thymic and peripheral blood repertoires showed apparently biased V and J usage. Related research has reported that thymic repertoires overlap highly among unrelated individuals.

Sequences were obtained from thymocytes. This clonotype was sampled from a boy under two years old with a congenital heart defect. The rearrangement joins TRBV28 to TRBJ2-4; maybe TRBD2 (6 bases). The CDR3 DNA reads TGTGCCAGCAGTTCTCCGACTAGGGACATTCAGTACTTC. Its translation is CASSSPTRDIQYF.